This entry describes one T cell receptor (beta chain). Original data processing: Estimation of nucleated cell counts was performed using reference gene primer amplification. The protocol was immunoSEQ multiplex PCR, while the TCRdb copy is restricted to in-frame clones and leaves out a portion. D and trimming come from the DNA, and the V and J calls and clone size come from that table. The repertoire has over 250,000 clones, 87% of them found once; the top ten carry under 5.5%. The data derive from a study of blood T cell repertoires in COVID-19. Cohort placement rested on clinical history that participants reported themselves. Sequences were obtained from PBMCs or T cells enriched from blood (not recorded which). The sequence derives from a woman in her twenties or thirties who had recovered from COVID-19.

The CDR3 sequence is CASSPSGQLGYTF. CDR3 DNA sequence: TGTGCCAGCAGCCCAAGCGGACAGCTTGGCTACACCTTC. The rearrangement links TRBV3-1 (or the pseudogene TRBV3-2) to TRBJ1-2; D might be TRBD1 (6 bases). The length of the CDR3 is 13 residues. V was cut by 4 bases and J by 7 bases, with 13 bases left in between. Germline V gene data show CDR1 as LGHDT and CDR2 as YNNKEL (reference sequence).